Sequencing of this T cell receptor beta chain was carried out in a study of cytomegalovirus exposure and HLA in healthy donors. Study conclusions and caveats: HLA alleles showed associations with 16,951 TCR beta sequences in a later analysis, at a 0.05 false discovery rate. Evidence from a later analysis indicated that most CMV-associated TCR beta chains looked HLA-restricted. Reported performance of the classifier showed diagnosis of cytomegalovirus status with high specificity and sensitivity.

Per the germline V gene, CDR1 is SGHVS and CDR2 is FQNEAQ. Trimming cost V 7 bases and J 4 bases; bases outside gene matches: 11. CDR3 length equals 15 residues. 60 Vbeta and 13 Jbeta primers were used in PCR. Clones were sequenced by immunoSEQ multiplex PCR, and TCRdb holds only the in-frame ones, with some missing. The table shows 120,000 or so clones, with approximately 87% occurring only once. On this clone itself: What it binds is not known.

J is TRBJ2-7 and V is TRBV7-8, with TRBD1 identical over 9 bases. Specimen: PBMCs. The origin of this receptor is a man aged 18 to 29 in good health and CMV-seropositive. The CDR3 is CASTTLGQGSYEQYF. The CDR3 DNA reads TGTGCCAGCACCACTTTAGGACAGGGGTCGTACGAGCAGTACTTC.